Below, 28 T cell receptor beta chains from the same sample are listed, as sequenced in a study of T-cell memory formation after mild COVID-19. TCRdb recomputed calls from the 5' RACE reads with MiXCR, one row per CDR3 protein. The sample has approximately 580,000 distinct CDR3 sequences, roughly 21% seen once; the top ten hold roughly an eighth. The specimen was PBMCs or a T cell subset sorted from them (not recorded which). The receptors were gathered from an adult woman who had mild COVID-19 (a few samples of this study predate the infection). Cell type and time point are not known.

There are a few counts of this clonotype. The CDR3 sequence is CASSLGFHSYNEQFF. The CDR3 DNA reads TGTGCCAGCAGCCTGGGGTTCCATTCCTACAATGAGCAGTTCTTC. J is TRBJ2-1 and V is TRBV3-1; D uncertain. The CDR3 spans 15 residues. The V and J ends lost 4 bases and 1 base respectively, with 11 bases between them. CDR1 and CDR2 (germline): LGHDT, YNNKEL (reference sequence).

This clonotype has a handful of counts. The gene calls are TRBV29-1 and TRBJ2-5; 7 bases match TRBD1. CDR1 and CDR2 (germline): SQVTM, ANQGSEA. V shed 5 bases and J 5 bases; nucleotides not matched to a gene: 8. There are 13 residues in the CDR3. The CDR3, as DNA: TGCAGCGTTTCCTACAGGGGTGGCGAGACCCAGTACTTC. Amino acid sequence: CSVSYRGGETQYF.

The table lists this clonotype with a few counts. The V and J genes are TRBV5-1 and TRBJ2-7, with 8 bases fitting TRBD1. Losses at the gene ends were 0 bases for V and 4 bases for J; bases not matched to a gene: 6. Germline-derived CDR1 and CDR2 are SGHRS and YFSETQ. The CDR3 loop spans 15 amino acids. The CDR3 DNA is TGCGCCAGCAGCTTGGGACAGGGGCCCTTGTACGAGCAGTACTTC. Translation gives CASSLGQGPLYEQYF.

For the CDR3, the DNA is TGTGCCAGCAGCGTAGATAGGGGATCGGGAAATGAGCAGTTCTTC. Its translation is CASSVDRGSGNEQFF. This chain joins TRBV9 and TRBJ2-1; perhaps D is TRBD1 or TRBD2 (5 bases each). Germline CDR1 SGDLS, CDR2 YYNGEE. This CDR3 contains 15 residues. Trimming took 0 bases from V and 7 from J, leaving 14 bases between them.

This clonotype appeared a few times. The chain is built from TRBV2 and TRBJ1-1; D is ambiguous. V was trimmed by 8 bases and J by 7 bases, leaving 14 bases between them. CDR3 size: 12 residues. Germline V gene lookup returns CDR1 SNHLY and CDR2 FYNNEI. The CDR3 DNA is TGTGCCAGCGTCGAAGGATGGGATGAAGCTTTCTTT. Translated, it gives CASVEGWDEAFF.

This clonotype came up a few times. The rearrangement joins TRBV30 to TRBJ2-7, with TRBD1 as a possible D gene (5 bases). Germline lookup yields CDR1 GTSNPN and CDR2 SVGIG (reference sequence). V was cut by 0 bases and J by 4 bases, with 7 bases left in between. The length of the CDR3 is 12 residues. Here the CDR3 DNA reads TGTGCCTGGAGTGTACAGGATTACGAGCAGTACTTC. Amino acid sequence: CAWSVQDYEQYF.

The chain combines TRBV27 with TRBJ1-1, with D maybe TRBD1 (5 bases). Germline V gene sequence: CDR1 MNHEY, CDR2 SMNVEV (reference sequence). V lost 11 bases and J lost 6, with 16 bases in between. The CDR3 length is 12 residues. CDR3 in DNA: TGTGCCTCCCGGCAGGGCCGCTCTGAAGCTTTCTTT. This translates into CASRQGRSEAFF.

This rearrangement joins TRBV28 to TRBJ1-2, with D perhaps matching TRBD1 (5 bases). Trimming left V 6 bases short and J 2 bases short, with 19 bases between. Germline CDR1 reads MDHEN; CDR2 reads SYDVKM. The CDR3 runs 16 residues. The CDR3 coding sequence is TGTGCCAGCAGCTCACCCCCGGACATTTACAACTATGGCTACACCTTC. This translates into CASSSPPDIYNYGYTF.

The gene calls are TRBV14 and TRBJ2-7; 9 bases line up with TRBD1. The germline V gene has CDR1 SGHDN and CDR2 FVKESK. Trimming cost V 7 bases and J 5 bases; bases outside gene matches: 12. This CDR3 has 15 residues. CDR3: CASITPTGGINEQYF. The CDR3 DNA sequence: TGTGCCAGCATCACGCCGACAGGGGGGATTAACGAGCAGTACTTC.

The rearrangement joins TRBV7-9 to TRBJ1-1, with TRBD1 identical over 7 bases. J gave up 4 bases and V 5 bases, and 7 bases lay outside the gene matches. The CDR3 totals 14 residues. Looked up from germline, CDR1 is SEHNR and CDR2 is FQNEAQ (reference sequence). CDR3 coding DNA: TGTGCCAGCAGCCGCAAGGGGGCGAGCACTGAAGCTTTCTTT. The encoded protein is CASSRKGASTEAFF. Full variable domain (outside the CDR3, taken from reference TRBV7-9 and TRBJ1-1): DTGVSQNPRHKITKRGQNVTFRCDPISEHNRLYWYRQTLGQGPEFLTYFQNEAQLEKSRLLSDRFSAERPKGSFSTLEIQRTEQGDSAMYLCASSRKGASTEAFFGQGTRLTVV.

The chain combines TRBV9 with TRBJ2-5; D gene unclear. The V gene lost 2 bases and the J gene lost 4 bases, with 12 bases spanning the gap. The CDR3 sequence is 14 residues long. From germline, CDR1 is SGDLS and CDR2 YYNGEE. CDR3 sequence reads: CASSVQADLETQYF. Written as DNA, the CDR3 is TGTGCCAGCAGCGTCCAGGCAGACCTAGAGACCCAGTACTTC.

This chain uses TRBV20-1 with TRBJ2-1; 11 bases line up with TRBD2. Germline lookup yields CDR1 DFQATT and CDR2 SNEGSKA (reference sequence). Unmatched junction bases numbered 7, after V lost 2 bases and J lost 4 bases. The CDR3 loop spans 16 amino acids. CDR3 nucleotides: TGCAGTGCTAGAAGTAGCGGGGGGGCTTATTACAATGAGCAGTTCTTC. Translation: CSARSSGGAYYNEQFF.

This clonotype occurred a few times. The chain carries TRBV11-2 and TRBJ1-1; 7 bases are shared with TRBD1. Germline lookup yields CDR1 SGHAT and CDR2 FQNNGV. Trimming cost V 2 bases and J 2 bases; bases outside gene matches: 2. There are 14 residues in the CDR3. This CDR3 reads CASSLWDRNTEAFF. For the CDR3, the DNA is TGTGCCAGCAGCTTATGGGACAGAAACACTGAAGCTTTCTTT.

This clonotype was seen a handful of times. The chain employs TRBV4-1 and TRBJ2-7; possibly TRBD1 or TRBD2 for D (6 bases each). The CDR3 consists of 19 residues. The germline V gene has CDR1 MGHRA and CDR2 YSYEKL. V was pared by 0 bases and J by 1 base, with 22 bases between. CDR3 DNA sequence: TGCGCCAGCAGCCAAGAGGAGGAGGGGGTGATGGCGGCTTCCTACGAGCAGTACTTC. It translates to CASSQEEEGVMAASYEQYF.

The J gene is TRBJ2-5, the V gene TRBV20-1, with 8 bases aligning to TRBD2. The CDR3 is made up of 16 amino acids. Germline CDR1 and CDR2: DFQATT and SNEGSKA (reference sequence). Trimming at V came to 0 bases and at J to 4 bases, leaving 10 bases not matched to a gene. The CDR3 here is CSARDLERETVETQYF. CDR3 bases: TGCAGTGCTAGAGATCTCGAGCGGGAGACGGTAGAGACCCAGTACTTC.

Only a few counts were recorded for this clonotype. CDR3 DNA sequence: TGCGCCAGCAGCTCCTCCGAAGTAGCGGGAGGGGGCGAGCAGTACTTC. This codes for CASSSSEVAGGGEQYF. The rearrangement uses TRBV5-1 and TRBJ2-7; TRBD2 matches at 11 bases. CDR3 length equals 16 residues. The ends lost 3 bases at V and 6 bases at J; junction bases unmatched: 11. CDR1 and CDR2 (germline): SGHRS, YFSETQ.

A few counts support this clonotype. The chain carries TRBV7-3 and TRBJ2-1, with 12 bases aligning to TRBD2. Germline CDR1 SGHTA, CDR2 FQGTGA. The ends lost 1 base at V and 9 bases at J; junction bases unmatched: 4. There are 15 residues in the CDR3. CDR3: CASSLSGLAGLEQFF. The CDR3 bases are TGTGCCAGCAGCTTAAGTGGACTAGCGGGACTTGAGCAGTTCTTC.

The gene calls are TRBV20-1 and TRBJ2-7; 9 bases match TRBD2. Germline loops: CDR1 DFQATT, CDR2 SNEGSKA (reference sequence). This CDR3 spans 16 amino acids. J gave up 4 bases and V 4 bases, and 14 bases lay outside the gene matches. The CDR3 loop is CSAKDSGRVFNYEQYF. The DNA of the CDR3 is TGCAGTGCTAAAGATAGCGGGAGAGTCTTTAATTACGAGCAGTACTTC.

This clonotype was counted between two and nine times. The J gene is TRBJ2-5, the V gene TRBV12-3 or TRBV12-4; 11 nucleotides match TRBD2. The trim removed 5 bases at V and 7 bases at J, leaving 12 bases unmatched. The CDR3 is 16 residues long. The CDR3 DNA sequence: TGTGCCAGCAGTGGGGGGGCCCTAGGACTAGCGGGGACCCAGTACTTC. It translates to CASSGGALGLAGTQYF.

This chain uses TRBV5-1 with TRBJ2-2; D unresolved. Germline-derived CDR1 and CDR2 are SGHRS and YFSETQ. V lost 6 bases and J 0 bases, leaving 12 bases between the germline ends. This CDR3 comprises 15 residues. The DNA of the CDR3 is TGCGCCAGCACCCACGCACGGGCGAACACCGGGGAGCTGTTTTTT. This sequence encodes CASTHARANTGELFF.

The CDR3 DNA reads as TGTGCCAGCAGCTCCTTCGGACTAGCGGGGGCCTGGGGCGGGGAGCTGTTTTTT. It is translated as CASSSFGLAGAWGGELFF. The chain carries TRBV7-2 and TRBJ2-2; 13 bases are shared with TRBD2. The CDR3 sequence is 18 residues long. Trimming cost V 4 bases and J 7 bases; bases outside gene matches: 12. Germline V gene lookup returns CDR1 SGHTA and CDR2 FQGNSA.

The gene calls are TRBV3-1 and TRBJ2-7, with unresolved D. Looked up from germline, CDR1 is LGHDT and CDR2 is YNNKEL (reference sequence). V was pared by 0 bases and J by 6 bases, with 3 bases between. This CDR3 is 11 amino acids long. The CDR3 loop reads CASSQDIEQYF. The CDR3 DNA reads as TGTGCCAGCAGCCAAGATATCGAGCAGTACTTC.

This clonotype was counted only a few times. The chain combines TRBV20-1 with TRBJ2-1; D unclear. Trimming left V 7 bases short and J 3 bases short, with 16 bases between. The CDR3 spans 14 residues. The germline CDR1 and CDR2 sequences are DFQATT and SNEGSKA (reference sequence). The CDR3 loop is CSVKRPGSYNEQFF. The DNA for the CDR3 is TGCAGTGTTAAACGACCCGGCAGCTACAATGAGCAGTTCTTC.

The chain employs TRBV3-1 and TRBJ2-1, with 10 bases aligning to TRBD2. In germline, CDR1 is LGHDT, CDR2 YNNKEL (reference sequence). V lost 10 bases to trimming and J lost 6 bases; unmatched junction nucleotides: 6. The CDR3 length is 13 residues. The CDR3 loop reads CATLAGGSNEQFF. DNA of the CDR3: TGTGCCACCTTAGCGGGAGGCAGCAATGAGCAGTTCTTC.

This clonotype was observed a few times. V and J are TRBV11-2 and TRBJ2-5; TRBD2 is a possible D gene (5 bases). V lost 1 base to trimming and J lost 1 base, with 7 bases between them. The CDR3 totals 14 residues. The germline V gene has CDR1 SGHAT and CDR2 FQNNGV. The CDR3 DNA sequence: TGTGCCAGCAGCTTAGCGGGGATCCAAGAGACCCAGTACTTC. Translating it yields CASSLAGIQETQYF.

This clonotype was seen a handful of times. The V and J genes are TRBV12-3 or TRBV12-4 and TRBJ2-3; 7 positions match TRBD1. J was trimmed by 1 base and V by 6 bases; bases with no gene match: 7. This CDR3 has 15 amino acids. In DNA, the CDR3 is TGTGCCAGCAGCAAAAGACAGGGACGCACAGATACGCAGTATTTT. It is translated as CASSKRQGRTDTQYF.

There are a few counts of this clonotype. V usage is TRBV24-1 and J usage is TRBJ2-1; 9 bases agree with TRBD1. The CDR3 extends over 17 amino acids. The J segment lost 5 bases and the V segment lost 3 bases, leaving 10 bases of the junction unmatched. Per germline, CDR1 KGHDR and CDR2 SFDVKD. Written as DNA, the CDR3 is TGTGCCACCAGTGATACCCCCGGGACAGGGTGGGACAATGAGCAGTTCTTC. Residues: CATSDTPGTGWDNEQFF.

V is TRBV27 and J is TRBJ2-3; TRBD2 aligns across 8 bases. After removal of 4 bases from V and 4 bases from J, the junction contained 7 bases not matched to a gene. This CDR3 has 15 residues. In germline, CDR1 is MNHEY, CDR2 SMNVEV (reference sequence). CDR3 DNA: TGTGCCAGCAGTTGGGACGGGAGGGCCGCAGATACGCAGTATTTT. It encodes CASSWDGRAADTQYF.